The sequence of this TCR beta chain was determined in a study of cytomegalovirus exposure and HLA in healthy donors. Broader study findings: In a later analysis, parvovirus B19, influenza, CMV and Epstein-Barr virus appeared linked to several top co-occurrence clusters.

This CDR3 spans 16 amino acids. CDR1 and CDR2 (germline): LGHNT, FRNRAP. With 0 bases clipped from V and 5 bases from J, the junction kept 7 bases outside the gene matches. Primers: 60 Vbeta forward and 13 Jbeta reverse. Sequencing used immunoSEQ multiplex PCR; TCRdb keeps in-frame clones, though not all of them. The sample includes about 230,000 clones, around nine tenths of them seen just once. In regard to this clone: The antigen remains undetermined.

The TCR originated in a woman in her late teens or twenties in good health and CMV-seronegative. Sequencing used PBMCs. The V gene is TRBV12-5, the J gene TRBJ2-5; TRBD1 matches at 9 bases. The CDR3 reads CASGLVLDRGVETQYF. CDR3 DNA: TGTGCTAGTGGTTTGGTTCTGGACAGGGGTGTCGAGACCCAGTACTTC.